This T cell receptor (beta chain) emerged from a study of CD8+ T cells in alopecia areata. The CDR3 has 13 amino acids. The germline gives CDR1 NSHNY, CDR2 SYGAGN. After removal of 3 bases from V and 3 bases from J, the junction contained 1 base not matched to a gene. Cutaneous lymph node cells were pooled, and they were sorted using CD4, CD8alpha, NKG2D, NKG2ACE and other markers. Notes on this clone: The antigen is not known. This may come from a read error, since a much larger clone is one base off. The germline and genes are mouse ones. From the germline J gene comes the end of the CDR3, since the read stops 4 residues before it. Distinct nucleotide sequences in the sample also encode this CDR3.

Study-level points and caveats: Affected scalp, especially in alopecia totalis/universalis, had a higher clonality than normal scalp did.

Extracted RNA was reverse transcribed, and the resulting cDNA served as sequencing template. Clones were read by immunoSEQ multiplex PCR, and TCRdb kept only the in-frame ones, dropping some. The sample lists 250,000 or so clones, none appearing once, the ten largest making up less than 1.5%. The J gene is TRBJ1-1, the V gene TRBV13-1; 8 bases are shared with TRBD1. The sequencing sample was made of CD4+ T cells sorted from a lymph node. This sequence originates from a C3H/HeJ mouse with alopecia areata. The mice in this strain carry MHC haplotype H2-k. The DNA read from the CDR3 is TGTGCCAGCAGTGGGACAGGGTACACA. Protein product: CASSGTGYT. The entire CDR3 is CASSGTGYTEVFF.